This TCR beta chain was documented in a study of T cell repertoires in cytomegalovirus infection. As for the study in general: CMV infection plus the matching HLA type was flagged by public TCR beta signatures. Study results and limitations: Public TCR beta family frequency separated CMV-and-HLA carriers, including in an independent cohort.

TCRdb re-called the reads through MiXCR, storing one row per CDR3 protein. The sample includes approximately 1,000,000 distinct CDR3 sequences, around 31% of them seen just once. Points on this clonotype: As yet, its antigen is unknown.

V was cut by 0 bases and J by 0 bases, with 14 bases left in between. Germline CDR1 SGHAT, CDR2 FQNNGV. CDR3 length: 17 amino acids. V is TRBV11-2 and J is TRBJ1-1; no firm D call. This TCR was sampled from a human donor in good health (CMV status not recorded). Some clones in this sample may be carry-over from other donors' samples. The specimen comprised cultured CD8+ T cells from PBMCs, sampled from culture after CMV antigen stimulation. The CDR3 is CASSLEPPTLVNTEAFF. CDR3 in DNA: TGTGCCAGCAGCTTAGAGCCCCCGACCCTAGTGAACACTGAAGCTTTCTTT.